This T cell receptor (beta chain) appears in the sequencing data of a study of post-analysis software for immune sequencing data. Study results and caveats: In patients, TRBV5-6, TRBV5-1 and TRBV20-1 belonged to five or six TRBV segments found more frequently than in controls. People with multiple sclerosis had a significantly lower normalized Chao1 diversity than controls did.

Germline V gives CDR1 SGHDT, CDR2 YYEEEE. Trimming took 0 bases from V and 9 from J; bases not matched to a gene: 4. CDR3 length: 14 residues. To note about this clonotype: Its target is not known.

Libraries were made from TCR beta cDNA, and they carried unique molecular identifiers. Roughly 510,000 cDNA molecules were recovered from an input of 1 to 10 million T cells. Each CDR3 protein gets one entry after TCRdb re-called the PCR reads with MiXCR. This repertoire shows roughly 600,000 distinct CDR3 sequences, around 44% found once; its top ten account for 1.5% to 2%. This clonotype was obtained from a girl aged 5-17 years with multiple sclerosis. Sequenced sample: blood. The chain employs TRBV5-6 and TRBJ2-1; 9 bases agree with TRBD2. CDR3 residues: CASSLGAGGGEQFF. For the CDR3, the DNA is TGTGCCAGCAGCTTGGGAGCGGGAGGCGGTGAGCAGTTCTTC.